Listed below are T cell receptor beta chains from one sample, sequenced in a study of siplizumab effects on memory and regulatory T cells. Measured with immunoSEQ multiplex PCR; TCRdb has only the in-frame clones, and not every one. The table includes tens of thousands of clones, 93% detected once. Sequenced sample: CD8+ T cells sorted from blood. The receptors shown here come from a human donor in good health. CDR3s include the opening cysteine and the closing phenylalanine or tryptophan. D genes are given only for firm matches. Only some rows state a clone size, as once, few, many or a class for expanded clones.

size	D	V	J	CDR3	DNA
once	TRBD2	TRBV5-1	TRBJ2-1	CASSLGAGTYNEQFF	TGCGCCAGCAGCTTAGGAGCGGGGACGTACAATGAGCAGTTCTTC
.	.	TRBV7-9	TRBJ1-1	CASSITGNTEAFF	TGTGCCAGCAGCATCACAGGTAACACTGAAGCTTTCTTT
.	.	TRBV7-8	TRBJ1-2	CASSGSRDYGYTF	TGTGCCAGCAGTGGGAGCAGGGACTATGGCTACACCTTC
.	TRBD2	TRBV7-9	TRBJ2-7	CASSPGDSGDYYEQYF	TGTGCCAGCAGCCCTGGGGATAGCGGGGACTACTACGAGCAGTACTTC
.	.	TRBV25-1	TRBJ2-7	CASSESVASSYEQYF	TGTGCCAGCAGTGAGTCGGTAGCGAGCTCCTACGAGCAGTACTTC
.	.	TRBV5-6	TRBJ1-5	CASSYRRGLQPQHF	TGTGCCAGCAGCTACCGGCGGGGGCTTCAGCCCCAGCATTTT
.	TRBD1	TRBV19	TRBJ2-1	CASSTDRGAYNEQFF	TGTGCCAGTAGTACGGACAGGGGGGCCTACAATGAGCAGTTCTTC
.	.	TRBV12-5	TRBJ1-3	CASGKMVGNTIYF	TGTGCTAGTGGCAAGATGGTTGGAAACACCATATATTTT
.	TRBD1	TRBV4-1	TRBJ2-1	CASSQPGTVSYNEQFF	TGCGCCAGCAGCCAACCCGGGACAGTTTCCTACAATGAGCAGTTCTTC
.	TRBD1	TRBV7-9	TRBJ2-5	CASSFITGGNQETQYF	TGTGCCAGCAGCTTCATTACAGGGGGCAATCAAGAGACCCAGTACTTC
once	.	TRBV19	TRBJ2-2	CASSLGAGIAGELFF	TGTGCCAGTAGCCTCGGCGCAGGGATCGCCGGGGAGCTGTTTTTT
.	TRBD1	TRBV27	TRBJ1-4	CASRSGGLDEKLFF	TGTGCCAGCAGATCAGGGGGTCTGGATGAAAAACTGTTTTTT
.	.	TRBV2	TRBJ2-5	CASSDMGRETQYF	TGTGCCAGCAGTGACATGGGTAGGGAGACCCAGTACTTC
.	.	TRBV9	TRBJ2-3	CASSVGGGLLDTQYF	TGTGCCAGCAGCGTGGGCGGAGGACTACTAGATACGCAGTATTTT